This TCR beta chain appears in the sequencing data of a study of T cell responses to AZD1222 COVID-19 vaccine. Data came from immunoSEQ multiplex PCR; TCRdb stores just in-frame clones and leaves some out. This sample has 100,000 to 150,000 clones; around 90% occur once, and the top ten carry about 6%. A word on this clone: Its antigen is currently unknown.

Study-level results: At study baseline, merely more than 5 AZD1222 recipients were seropositive. Clonal diversity was possibly underestimated; the donors were predominantly white British and more often female.

V lost 5 bases, J lost 5 bases, and 18 bases lay in between. The CDR3 is 15 amino acids. Germline values: CDR1 SGHTA, CDR2 FQGTGA. Sequencing used peripheral blood, obtained on day 0 of AZD1222 vaccination. The V gene is TRBV7-3, the J gene TRBJ1-1, with TRBD1 as a possible D gene (5 bases). This clonotype was sampled from an adult in good health. In nucleotides, the CDR3 is TGTGCCAGCAGCCCCTTTGGTCTTGGGGGGACTGAAGCTTTCTTT. This gives the protein CASSPFGLGGTEAFF.